A selection of T cell receptor beta chains follows, all from one sample in a study of blood T cell repertoires in COVID-19. Only in-frame clones appear in the TCRdb table, and some are missing; sequencing was by immunoSEQ multiplex PCR. The sample includes approximately 230,000 clones, around 89% seen only once; the top ten take roughly 6%. Source material: peripheral blood. The receptor source for this set is a woman between 25 and 40 years old with COVID-19, enrolled during active disease. Each CDR3 is given with its conserved first and last residue. D genes are given only for firm matches. Clone size is not always given. Where it is, it says once, few, many or a class for expanded clones.

>TRBD1|TRBV16|TRBJ1-5|-
TGTGCCAGCAGCCCCCCCGGGACAGGGTATCAGCCCCAGCATTTT
CASSPPGTGYQPQHF
>-|TRBV4-3|TRBJ1-2|-
TGCGCCAGCAGCCAAGACGTACAGAGTATCTATGGCTACACCTTC
CASSQDVQSIYGYTF
>-|TRBV30|TRBJ1-1|-
TGTGCCTGTCTACCAATTAACTACCTTTTCTTT
CACLPINYLFF
>TRBD2|TRBV5-1|TRBJ2-7|few
TGCGCCAGCAGCCCAGCGGGGGACCGCGAGCAGTACTTC
CASSPAGDREQYF
>-|TRBV4-3|TRBJ1-1|-
TGCGCCAGCAGCCCCCGTGGGGGGGCTGAAGCTTTCTTT
CASSPRGGAEAFF
>TRBD2|TRBV20-1|TRBJ2-3|-
TGCAGTGCTAGTCCCCTAGCGGGAGATGGAGACACGCAGTATTTT
CSASPLAGDGDTQYF
>-|TRBV28|TRBJ2-3|-
TGTGCCAGCAGGACTAGCACAGATACGCAGTATTTT
CASRTSTDTQYF
>-|TRBV29-1|TRBJ1-1|-
TGCAGCGTTGGGGCGGGGCAGGACACTGAAGCTTTCTTT
CSVGAGQDTEAFF
>TRBD1|TRBV27|TRBJ1-5|-
TGTGCCAGCAGCCGACAGGGGGCCTCGGGCAATCAGCCCCAGCATTTT
CASSRQGASGNQPQHF
>-|TRBV5-8|TRBJ1-4|once
TGTGCCAGCAGCTCAACATATGGGGGGAATGAAAAACTGTTTTTT
CASSSTYGGNEKLFF
>-|TRBV6-5|TRBJ1-1|few
TGTGCCAGCAGGGGGGCGTCGGGCACTGAAGCTTTCTTT
CASRGASGTEAFF
>-|TRBV19|TRBJ2-2|-
TGTGCCAGTAGCTTGGCGGGGGCCCTCCCCACCGGGGAGCTGTTTTTT
CASSLAGALPTGELFF
>TRBD1|TRBV28|TRBJ2-1|-
TGTGCCAGCAGCCCCTCGGGACAGATCAATGAGCAGTTCTTC
CASSPSGQINEQFF
>-|TRBV9|TRBJ2-3|-
TGTGCCAGCAGCGTACGAGGGAGAGGGCCGGATACGCAGTATTTT
CASSVRGRGPDTQYF
>TRBD2|TRBV27|TRBJ2-3|once
TGTGCCAGCAGGCACCACCGCGGGAGGGCCGATGTAGATACGCAGTATTTT
CASRHHRGRADVDTQYF
>TRBD1|TRBV6-5|TRBJ2-7|-
TGTGCCAGCAGTTACGTGGGACAGGGGGCGGGCGAGCAGTACTTC
CASSYVGQGAGEQYF
>TRBD1|TRBV18|TRBJ1-5|-
TGTGCCAGCGCGCAGACACCACAGGGGACGAGCAATCAGCCCCAGCATTTT
CASAQTPQGTSNQPQHF
>-|TRBV6-6|TRBJ1-6|-
TGTGCCAGCAGTTCAGTTGGGGGGGCGTTAGGTTCACCCCTCCACTTT
CASSSVGGALGSPLHF
>TRBD2|TRBV4-3|TRBJ2-3|-
TGCGCCAGCAGCCTCGGACTAGCTCAGACAGATACGCAGTATTTT
CASSLGLAQTDTQYF
>-|TRBV7-2|TRBJ2-7|-
TGTGCCAGCAGCTTAGCGAAATCGGTGACCTACGAGCAGTACTTC
CASSLAKSVTYEQYF
>-|TRBV10-3|TRBJ2-7|-
TGTGCCATCAGGCCCCGGGAAGCCGGCGAGCAGTACTTC
CAIRPREAGEQYF
>-|TRBV7-9|TRBJ2-1|few
TGTGCCAGCAGCTTAGGACAGTACAATGAGCAGTTCTTC
CASSLGQYNEQFF
>-|TRBV29-1|TRBJ1-4|-
TGCAGCGCGGACGTCGCAGGCACAACTAATGAAAAACTGTTTTTT
CSADVAGTTNEKLFF
>TRBD1|TRBV14|TRBJ2-5|-
TGTGCCAGCAGCCAAGGTTTGGGACAGGGATCAGAGACCCAGTACTTC
CASSQGLGQGSETQYF
>-|TRBV5-6|TRBJ2-2|-
TGTGCCAGCAGCCCTATTTGGCAGGGTTACACCGGGGAGCTGTTTTTT
CASSPIWQGYTGELFF
>-|TRBV5-8|TRBJ1-1|-
TGTGCCAGCAGCTTGGGATCTGGGCCGGCTGAAGCTTTCTTT
CASSLGSGPAEAFF
>-|TRBV6-2/TRBV6-3|TRBJ2-7|-
TGTGCCAGCAGTTCCACCTCAGGGGTCGGCGAGCAGTACTTC
CASSSTSGVGEQYF
>-|TRBV5-1|TRBJ1-2|-
TGCGCCAGCAGCTTGGAAATCCAGGGCGGCTACACCTTC
CASSLEIQGGYTF
>TRBD2|TRBV6-2/TRBV6-3|TRBJ2-3|-
TGTGCCAGCAGTTACGGGAGCGGGAGGCACACAGATACGCAGTATTTT
CASSYGSGRHTDTQYF
>-|TRBV9|TRBJ2-3|-
TGTGCCAGCAGCCCCTCCGGACAGCCCGGGGATACGCAGTATTTT
CASSPSGQPGDTQYF
>-|TRBV29-1|TRBJ1-5|-
TGCAGCGAAAGGTCCGGGATAGGGTCGGTAGAGGATAGCAATCAGCCCCAGCATTTT
CSERSGIGSVEDSNQPQHF
>TRBD1|TRBV9|TRBJ1-1|-
TGTGCCAGCAGCGTAGGTGGAGGGGGCACGAACACTGAAGCTTTCTTT
CASSVGGGGTNTEAFF
>TRBD1|TRBV7-2|TRBJ1-2|-
TGTGCCAGCAGCCCTCGTCCCGGGACAGGGCTTGAATATGGCTACACCTTC
CASSPRPGTGLEYGYTF
>TRBD2|TRBV12-3/TRBV12-4|TRBJ2-5|-
TGTGCCAGCAGTTTCGGGGGGTGGGAGACCCAGTACTTC
CASSFGGWETQYF
>TRBD1|TRBV3-1/TRBV3-2|TRBJ2-7|-
TGTGCCAGCAGCCGACTAAGCCTCTCCGGGACAGGGGAGCAGTACTTC
CASSRLSLSGTGEQYF
>TRBD1|TRBV18|TRBJ1-2|once
TGTGCCAGCTCACAGAACGACAGGGGAAACTATGGCTACACCTTC
CASSQNDRGNYGYTF
>TRBD1|TRBV5-8|TRBJ1-1|-
TGTGCCAGCAGCCCGGAGGACAGGGTCAACACTGAAGCTTTCTTT
CASSPEDRVNTEAFF
>TRBD2|TRBV5-6|TRBJ2-3|-
TGTGCCAGCAGCGCATCAGCGGGGGGGCTTTCAGATACGCAGTATTTT
CASSASAGGLSDTQYF
>-|TRBV7-2|TRBJ1-6|once
TGTGCCAGCAGCGAACAGGGAGTGAGATCACCCCTCCACTTT
CASSEQGVRSPLHF
>-|TRBV9|TRBJ2-1|-
TGTGCCAGCAGCGCCACAGGGCCCAATGAGCAGTTCTTC
CASSATGPNEQFF
>TRBD2|TRBV6-5|TRBJ2-2|-
TGTGCCAGCAGTCGACTAGCTGGGACCGGGGAGCTGTTTTTT
CASSRLAGTGELFF
>TRBD1|TRBV10-2|TRBJ2-1|-
TGCGCCAGCACCGACTTACAGGGGCTCGGGCAGTTCTTC
CASTDLQGLGQFF
>-|TRBV12-3/TRBV12-4|TRBJ2-5|-
TGTGCCAGCCAACTACCTCCAAGGACCCAGTACTTC
CASQLPPRTQYF
>-|TRBV27|TRBJ1-5|-
TGTGCCAGCGGGGGCTGGTTTAGCAATCAGCCCCAGCATTTT
CASGGWFSNQPQHF
>TRBD1|TRBV28|TRBJ2-7|-
TGTGCCAGCAGAATTGGGACAGGGGGCTGGTACGAGCAGTACTTC
CASRIGTGGWYEQYF
>TRBD2|TRBV12-5|TRBJ2-3|-
TGTGCTAGTGGTTTGGACTTACGGGGACTAGCCAGTCAGAGGACGCAGTATTTT
CASGLDLRGLASQRTQYF
>-|TRBV3-1/TRBV3-2|TRBJ2-2|-
TGTGCCAGCCTGAGGACTTCAGGCACCGGGGAGCTGTTTTTT
CASLRTSGTGELFF
>TRBD1|TRBV7-6|TRBJ2-7|-
TGTGCCAGCAGCTTAGCGGGGACAGGTTCCTACGAGCAGTACTTC
CASSLAGTGSYEQYF
>TRBD1|TRBV10-2|TRBJ1-5|-
TGCGCCAGCAGTGAGGGCCAGGGGGCGATTCAGCCCCAGCATTTT
CASSEGQGAIQPQHF
>-|TRBV14|TRBJ2-5|once
TGTGCCAGCAGCCAAGTGGCCGGGGGGCGAGAGACCCAGTACTTC
CASSQVAGGRETQYF
>TRBD1|TRBV5-4|TRBJ1-2|-
TGTGCCAGCAGCTCCCCTCCAGGGGGCCCTAGCTATGGCTACACCTTC
CASSSPPGGPSYGYTF
>-|TRBV19|TRBJ2-7|-
TGTGCCAGCGGGGTCTCCTACGAGCAGTACTTC
CASGVSYEQYF